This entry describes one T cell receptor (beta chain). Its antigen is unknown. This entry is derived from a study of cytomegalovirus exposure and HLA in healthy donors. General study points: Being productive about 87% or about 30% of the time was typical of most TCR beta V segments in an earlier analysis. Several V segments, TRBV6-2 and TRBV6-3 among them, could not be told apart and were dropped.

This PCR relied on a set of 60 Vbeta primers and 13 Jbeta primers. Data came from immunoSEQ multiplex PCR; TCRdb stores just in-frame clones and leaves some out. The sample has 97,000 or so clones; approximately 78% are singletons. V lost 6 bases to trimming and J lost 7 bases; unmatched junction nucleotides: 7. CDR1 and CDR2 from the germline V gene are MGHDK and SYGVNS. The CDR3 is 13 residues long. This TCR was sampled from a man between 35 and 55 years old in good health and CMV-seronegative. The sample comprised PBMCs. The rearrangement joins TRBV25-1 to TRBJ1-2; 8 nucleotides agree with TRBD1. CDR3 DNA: TGTGCCAGCAGGAACCGGGACAGGACTGGCTACACCTTC. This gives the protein CASRNRDRTGYTF.